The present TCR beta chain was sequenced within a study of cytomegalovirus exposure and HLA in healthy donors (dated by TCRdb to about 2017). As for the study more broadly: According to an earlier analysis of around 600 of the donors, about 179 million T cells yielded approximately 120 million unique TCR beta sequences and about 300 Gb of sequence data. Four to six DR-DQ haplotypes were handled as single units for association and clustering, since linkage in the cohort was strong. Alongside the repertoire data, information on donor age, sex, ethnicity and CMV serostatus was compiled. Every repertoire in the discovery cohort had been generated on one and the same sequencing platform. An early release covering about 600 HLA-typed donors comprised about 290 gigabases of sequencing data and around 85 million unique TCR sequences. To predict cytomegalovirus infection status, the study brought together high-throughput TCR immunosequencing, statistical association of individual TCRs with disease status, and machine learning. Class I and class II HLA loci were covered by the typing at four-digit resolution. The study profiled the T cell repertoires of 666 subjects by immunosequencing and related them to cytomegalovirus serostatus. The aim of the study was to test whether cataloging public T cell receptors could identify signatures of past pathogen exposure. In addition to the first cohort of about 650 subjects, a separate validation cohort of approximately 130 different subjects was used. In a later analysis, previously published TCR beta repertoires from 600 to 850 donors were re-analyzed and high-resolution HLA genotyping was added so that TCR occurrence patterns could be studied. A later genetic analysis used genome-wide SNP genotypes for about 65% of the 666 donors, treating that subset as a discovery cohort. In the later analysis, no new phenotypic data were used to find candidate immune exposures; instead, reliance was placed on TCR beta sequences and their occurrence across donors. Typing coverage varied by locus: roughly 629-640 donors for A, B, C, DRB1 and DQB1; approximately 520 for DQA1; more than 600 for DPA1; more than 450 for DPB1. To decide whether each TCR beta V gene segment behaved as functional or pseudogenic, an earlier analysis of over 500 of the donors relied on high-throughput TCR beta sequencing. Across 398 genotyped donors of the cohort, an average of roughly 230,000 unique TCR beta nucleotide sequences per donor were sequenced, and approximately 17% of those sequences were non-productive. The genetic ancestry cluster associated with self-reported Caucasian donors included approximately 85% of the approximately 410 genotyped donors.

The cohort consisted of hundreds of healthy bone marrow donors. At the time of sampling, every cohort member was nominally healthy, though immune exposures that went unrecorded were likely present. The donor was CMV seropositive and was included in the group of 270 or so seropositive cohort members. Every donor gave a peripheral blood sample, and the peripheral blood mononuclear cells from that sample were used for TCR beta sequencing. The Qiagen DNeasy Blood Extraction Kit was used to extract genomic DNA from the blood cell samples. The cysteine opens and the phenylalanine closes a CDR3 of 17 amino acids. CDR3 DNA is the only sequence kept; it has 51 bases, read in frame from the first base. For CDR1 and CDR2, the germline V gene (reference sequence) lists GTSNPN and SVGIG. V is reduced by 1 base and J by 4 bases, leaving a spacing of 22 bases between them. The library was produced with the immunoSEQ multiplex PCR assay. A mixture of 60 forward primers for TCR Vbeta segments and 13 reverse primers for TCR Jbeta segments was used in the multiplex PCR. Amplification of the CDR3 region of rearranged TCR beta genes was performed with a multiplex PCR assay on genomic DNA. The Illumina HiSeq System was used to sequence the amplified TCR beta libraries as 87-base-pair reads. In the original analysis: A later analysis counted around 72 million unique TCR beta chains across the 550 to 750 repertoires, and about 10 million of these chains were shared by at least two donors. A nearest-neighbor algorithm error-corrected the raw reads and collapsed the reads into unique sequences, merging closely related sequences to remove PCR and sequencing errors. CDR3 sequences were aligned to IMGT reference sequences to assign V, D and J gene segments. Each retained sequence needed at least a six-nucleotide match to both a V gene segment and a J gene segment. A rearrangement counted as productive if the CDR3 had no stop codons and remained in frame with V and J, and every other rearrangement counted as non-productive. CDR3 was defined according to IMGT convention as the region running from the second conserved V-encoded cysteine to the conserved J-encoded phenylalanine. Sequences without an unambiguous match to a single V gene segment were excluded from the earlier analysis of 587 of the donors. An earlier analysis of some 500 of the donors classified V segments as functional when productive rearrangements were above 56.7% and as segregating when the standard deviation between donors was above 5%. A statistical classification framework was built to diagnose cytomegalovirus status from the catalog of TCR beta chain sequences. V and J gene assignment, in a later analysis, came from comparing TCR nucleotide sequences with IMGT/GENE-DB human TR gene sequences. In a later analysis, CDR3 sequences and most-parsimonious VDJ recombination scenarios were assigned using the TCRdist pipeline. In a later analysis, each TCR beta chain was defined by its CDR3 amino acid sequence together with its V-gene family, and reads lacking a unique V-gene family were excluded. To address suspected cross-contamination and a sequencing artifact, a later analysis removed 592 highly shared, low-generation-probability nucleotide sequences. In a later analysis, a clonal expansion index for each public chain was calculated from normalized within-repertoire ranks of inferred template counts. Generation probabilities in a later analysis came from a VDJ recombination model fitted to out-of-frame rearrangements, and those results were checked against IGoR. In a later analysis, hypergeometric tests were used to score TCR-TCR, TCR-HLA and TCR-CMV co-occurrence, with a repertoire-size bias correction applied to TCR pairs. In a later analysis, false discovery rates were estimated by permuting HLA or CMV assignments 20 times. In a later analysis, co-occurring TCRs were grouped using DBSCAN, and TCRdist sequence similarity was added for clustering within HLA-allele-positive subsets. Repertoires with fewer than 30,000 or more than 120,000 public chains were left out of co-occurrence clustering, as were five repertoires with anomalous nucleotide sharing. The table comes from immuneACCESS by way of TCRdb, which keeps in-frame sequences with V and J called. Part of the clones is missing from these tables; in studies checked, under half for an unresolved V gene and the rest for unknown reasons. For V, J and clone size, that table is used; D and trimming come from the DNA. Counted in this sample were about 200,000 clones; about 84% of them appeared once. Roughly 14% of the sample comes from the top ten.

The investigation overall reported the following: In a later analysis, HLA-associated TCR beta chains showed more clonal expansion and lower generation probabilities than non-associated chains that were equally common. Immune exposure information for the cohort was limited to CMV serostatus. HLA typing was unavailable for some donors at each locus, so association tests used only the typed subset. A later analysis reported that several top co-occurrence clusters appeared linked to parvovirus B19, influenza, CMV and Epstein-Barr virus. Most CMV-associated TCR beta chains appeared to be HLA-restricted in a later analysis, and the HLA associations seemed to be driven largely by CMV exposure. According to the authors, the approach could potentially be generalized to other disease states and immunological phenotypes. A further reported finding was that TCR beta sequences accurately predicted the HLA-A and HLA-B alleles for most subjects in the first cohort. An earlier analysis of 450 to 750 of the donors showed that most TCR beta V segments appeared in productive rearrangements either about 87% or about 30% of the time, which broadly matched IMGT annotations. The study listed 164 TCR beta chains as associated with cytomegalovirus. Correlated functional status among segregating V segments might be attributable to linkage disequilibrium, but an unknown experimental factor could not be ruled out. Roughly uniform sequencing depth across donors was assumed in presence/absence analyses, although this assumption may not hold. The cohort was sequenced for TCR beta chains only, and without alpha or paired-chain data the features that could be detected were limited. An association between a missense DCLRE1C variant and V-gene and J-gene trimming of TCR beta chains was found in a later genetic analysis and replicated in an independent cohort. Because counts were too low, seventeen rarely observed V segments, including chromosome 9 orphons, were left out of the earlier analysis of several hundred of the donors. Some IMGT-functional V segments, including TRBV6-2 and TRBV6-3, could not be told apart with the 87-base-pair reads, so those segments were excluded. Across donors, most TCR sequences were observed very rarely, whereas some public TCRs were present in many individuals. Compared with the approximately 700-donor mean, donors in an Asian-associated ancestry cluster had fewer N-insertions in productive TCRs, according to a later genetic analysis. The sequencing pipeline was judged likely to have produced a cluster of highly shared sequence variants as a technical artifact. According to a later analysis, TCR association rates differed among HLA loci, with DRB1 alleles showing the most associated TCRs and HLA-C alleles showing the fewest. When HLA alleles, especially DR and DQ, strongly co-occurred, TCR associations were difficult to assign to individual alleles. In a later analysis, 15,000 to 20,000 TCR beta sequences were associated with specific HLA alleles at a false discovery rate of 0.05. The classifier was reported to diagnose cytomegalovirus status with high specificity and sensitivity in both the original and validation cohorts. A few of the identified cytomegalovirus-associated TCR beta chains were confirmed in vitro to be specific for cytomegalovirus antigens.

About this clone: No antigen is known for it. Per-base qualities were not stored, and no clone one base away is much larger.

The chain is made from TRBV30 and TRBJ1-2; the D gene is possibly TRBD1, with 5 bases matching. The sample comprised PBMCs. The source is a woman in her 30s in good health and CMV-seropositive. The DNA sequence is TGTGCCTGGAGTGAACAGGAAATGGGGAACTATGGCTATGGCTACACCTTC. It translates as CAWSEQEMGNYGYGYTF. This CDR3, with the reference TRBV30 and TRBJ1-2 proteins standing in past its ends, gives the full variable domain SQTIHQWPATLVQPVGSPLSLECTVEGTSNPNLYWYRQAAGRGLQLLFYSVGIGQISSEVPQNLSASRPQDRQFILSSKKLLLSDSGFYLCAWSEQEMGNYGYGYTFGSGTRLTVV.